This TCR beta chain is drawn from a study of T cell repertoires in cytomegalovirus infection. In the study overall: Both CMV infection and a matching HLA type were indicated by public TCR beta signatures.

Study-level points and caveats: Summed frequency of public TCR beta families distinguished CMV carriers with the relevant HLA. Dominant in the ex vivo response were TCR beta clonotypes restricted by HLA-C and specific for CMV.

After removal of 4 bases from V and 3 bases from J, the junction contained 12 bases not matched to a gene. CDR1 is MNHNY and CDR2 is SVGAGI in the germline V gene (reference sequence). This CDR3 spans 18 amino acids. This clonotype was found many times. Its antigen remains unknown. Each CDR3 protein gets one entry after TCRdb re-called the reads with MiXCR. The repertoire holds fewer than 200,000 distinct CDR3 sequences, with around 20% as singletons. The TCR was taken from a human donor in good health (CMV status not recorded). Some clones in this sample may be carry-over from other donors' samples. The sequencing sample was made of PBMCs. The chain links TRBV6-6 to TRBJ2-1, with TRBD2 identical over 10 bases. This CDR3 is CASSWGSSGGPGYNEQFF. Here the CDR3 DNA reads TGTGCCAGCAGTTGGGGGTCTAGCGGGGGTCCAGGCTACAATGAGCAGTTCTTC.